This T cell receptor beta chain appears in the sequencing data of a study of memory CD4+ T cells and cytomegalovirus serostatus. This clone turned up a few times. This CDR3 region has 14 residues. Looked up from germline, CDR1 is SGHAT and CDR2 is FQNNGV. V was clipped by 6 bases and J by 9 bases; unmatched bases: 8. The data were produced by immunoSEQ multiplex PCR, yet TCRdb's version contains in-frame clones alone and is incomplete. Found here are 84,000 or so clones, 65% to 85% of them singletons; the top ten hold less than 0.85%. Single viable CD3+CD4+CD8-CD45RO+ cells were sorted as the memory CD4+ T cells.

The chain recombines TRBV11-2 with TRBJ1-6, with 7 bases aligning to TRBD1. The material sequenced was memory CD4+ T cells from blood. This TCR derives from an adult in good health and CMV-seronegative. As DNA, the CDR3 is TGTGCCAGCAGTACAGACAGGGCACGTTCACCCCTCCACTTT. Translation gives CASSTDRARSPLHF.